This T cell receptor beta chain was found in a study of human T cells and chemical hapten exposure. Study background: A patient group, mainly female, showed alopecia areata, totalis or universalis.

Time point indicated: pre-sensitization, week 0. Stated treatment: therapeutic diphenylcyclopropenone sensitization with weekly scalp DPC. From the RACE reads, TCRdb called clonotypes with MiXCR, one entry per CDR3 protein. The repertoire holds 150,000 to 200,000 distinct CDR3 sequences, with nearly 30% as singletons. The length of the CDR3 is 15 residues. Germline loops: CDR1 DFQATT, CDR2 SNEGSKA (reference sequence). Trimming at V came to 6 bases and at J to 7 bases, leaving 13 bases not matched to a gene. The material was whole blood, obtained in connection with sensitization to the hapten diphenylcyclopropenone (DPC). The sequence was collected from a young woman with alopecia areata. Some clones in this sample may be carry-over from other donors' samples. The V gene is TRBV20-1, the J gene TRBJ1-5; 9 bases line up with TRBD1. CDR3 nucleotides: TGCAGTGCCCTAACCCCGACAGGGGGGGACCAGCCCCAGCATTTT. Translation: CSALTPTGGDQPQHF.